One sample yielded the 3 T cell receptor beta chains listed below, sequenced in a study of cytomegalovirus exposure and HLA in healthy donors. The PCR used 60 Vbeta and 13 Jbeta primers. Using immunoSEQ multiplex PCR, the repertoire was profiled, and TCRdb retains in-frame clones only, with some absent. The sample comprises some 70,000 clones, over 60% of which are singletons, and more than 2.5% rests with the top ten. Source material: PBMCs. These TCRs come from a woman aged 50 to 60 in good health and CMV-seronegative.

This rearrangement joins TRBV4-3 to TRBJ2-2; 7 positions agree with TRBD1. CDR1 is LGHNA, CDR2 YSLEER, per germline. V shed 6 bases, J shed 7 bases, and the junction held 8 bases outside the gene matches. The CDR3 is 14 residues long. The CDR3 region is CASRPYRDSGELFF. The CDR3 bases are TGCGCCAGCAGGCCTTACCGGGACAGCGGGGAGCTGTTTTTT.

The genes are TRBV15 and TRBJ1-5; D gene ambiguous. Trimming took off 5 bases at V and 3 bases at J, with 5 bases between the two ends. The CDR3 contains 12 residues. The germline V gene has CDR1 LNHNV and CDR2 YYDKDF (reference sequence). CDR3 in DNA: TGTGCCACCAGCCGGTTCAATCAGCCCCAGCATTTT. This translates into CATSRFNQPQHF.

The chain is built from TRBV5-4 and TRBJ1-4; 9 bases line up with TRBD1. This CDR3 is built from 13 residues. V was clipped by 5 bases and J by 7 bases; unmatched bases: 3. CDR1 is SGHNT and CDR2 is YYREEE in the germline V gene (reference sequence). The CDR3 DNA follows: TGTGCCAGCAGGGACAGGGGAAGTGAAAAACTGTTTTTT. Translation gives CASRDRGSEKLFF. Combining the CDR3 with reference TRBV5-4 and TRBJ1-4 gives the whole variable domain ETGVTQSPTHLIKTRGQQVTLRCSSQSGHNTVSWYQQALGQGPQFIFQYYREEENGRGNFPPRFSGLQFPNYSSELNVNALELDDSALYLCASRDRGSEKLFFGSGTQLSVL.